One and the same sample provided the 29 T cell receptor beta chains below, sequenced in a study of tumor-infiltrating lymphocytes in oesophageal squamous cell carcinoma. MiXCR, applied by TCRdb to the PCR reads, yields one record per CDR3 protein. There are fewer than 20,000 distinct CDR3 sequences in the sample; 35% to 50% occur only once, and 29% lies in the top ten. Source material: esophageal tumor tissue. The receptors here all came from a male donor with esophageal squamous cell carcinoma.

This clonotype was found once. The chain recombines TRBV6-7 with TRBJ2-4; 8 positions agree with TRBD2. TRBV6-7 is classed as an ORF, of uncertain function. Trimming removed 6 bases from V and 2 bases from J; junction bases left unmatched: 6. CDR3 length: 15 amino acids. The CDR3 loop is CASSRGGWTKNIQYF. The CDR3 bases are TGTGCCAGCAGCCGCGGGGGGTGGACCAAAAACATTCAGTACTTC.

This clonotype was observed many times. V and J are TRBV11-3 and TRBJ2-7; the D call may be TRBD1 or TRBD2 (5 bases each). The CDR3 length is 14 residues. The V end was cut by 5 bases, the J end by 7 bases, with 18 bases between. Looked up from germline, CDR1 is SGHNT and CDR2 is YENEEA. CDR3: CASSAPGTYNEQYF. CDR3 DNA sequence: TGTGCCAGCAGCGCTCCCGGGACGTACAATGAGCAGTACTTC.

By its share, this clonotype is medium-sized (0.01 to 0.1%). The DNA of the CDR3 is TGTGCCAGCAGCCCCTGGGACAGCGACTCCTACGAGCAGTACTTC. Protein product: CASSPWDSDSYEQYF. This chain uses TRBV7-2 with TRBJ2-7, with TRBD1 identical over 7 bases. Germline trimming cut 5 bases from V and 0 bases from J; bases unmatched to any gene: 7. The CDR3 totals 15 residues. Germline CDR1 and CDR2: SGHTA and FQGNSA.

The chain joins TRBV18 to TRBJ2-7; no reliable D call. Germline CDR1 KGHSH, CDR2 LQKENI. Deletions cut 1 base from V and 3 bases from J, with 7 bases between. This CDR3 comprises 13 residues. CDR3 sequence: CASSPRGNYEQYF. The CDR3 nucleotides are TGTGCCAGCTCACCACGGGGAAACTACGAGCAGTACTTC.

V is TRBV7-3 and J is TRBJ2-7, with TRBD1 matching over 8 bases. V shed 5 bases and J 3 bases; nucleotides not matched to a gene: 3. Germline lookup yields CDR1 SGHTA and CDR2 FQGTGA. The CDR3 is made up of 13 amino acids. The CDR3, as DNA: TGTGCCAGCAGCCGGACAGGGAGCTACGAGCAGTACTTC. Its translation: CASSRTGSYEQYF. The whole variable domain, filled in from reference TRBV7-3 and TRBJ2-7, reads GAGVSQTPSNKVTEKGKYVELRCDPISGHTALYWYRQSLGQGPEFLIYFQGTGAADDSGLPNDRFFAVRPEGSVSTLKIQRTERGDSAVYLCASSRTGSYEQYFGPGTRLTVT.

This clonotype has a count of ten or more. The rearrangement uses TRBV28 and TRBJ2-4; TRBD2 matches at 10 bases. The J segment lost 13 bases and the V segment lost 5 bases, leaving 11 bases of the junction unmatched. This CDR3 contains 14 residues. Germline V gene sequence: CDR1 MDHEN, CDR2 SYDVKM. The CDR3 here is CASSLAGAQGEQYF. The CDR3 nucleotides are TGTGCCAGCAGTCTAGCGGGGGCCCAGGGGGAGCAGTACTTC.

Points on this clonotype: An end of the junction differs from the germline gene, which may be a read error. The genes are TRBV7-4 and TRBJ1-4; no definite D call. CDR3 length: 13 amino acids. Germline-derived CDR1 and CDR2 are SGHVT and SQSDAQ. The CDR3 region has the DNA TGTCCCAGCAAGGACGGGGTAAATGAAAAACTGATTTTT. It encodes CPSKDGVNEKLIF.

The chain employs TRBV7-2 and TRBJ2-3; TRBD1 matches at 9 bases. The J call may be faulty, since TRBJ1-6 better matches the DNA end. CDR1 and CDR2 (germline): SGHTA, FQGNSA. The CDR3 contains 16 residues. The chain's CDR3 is CASSFKTGGRSSPLHF. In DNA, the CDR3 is TGTGCCAGCAGCTTCAAGACAGGGGGACGCAGTTCACCCCTCCACTTT.

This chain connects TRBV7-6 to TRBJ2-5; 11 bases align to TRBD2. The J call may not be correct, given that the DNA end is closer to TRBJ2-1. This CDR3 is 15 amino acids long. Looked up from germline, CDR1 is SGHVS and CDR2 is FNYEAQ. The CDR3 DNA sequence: TGTGCCAGCAGCACCACTAGCGGGAGCAGTGCTGAGCAGTTCTTC. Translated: CASSTTSGSSAEQFF.

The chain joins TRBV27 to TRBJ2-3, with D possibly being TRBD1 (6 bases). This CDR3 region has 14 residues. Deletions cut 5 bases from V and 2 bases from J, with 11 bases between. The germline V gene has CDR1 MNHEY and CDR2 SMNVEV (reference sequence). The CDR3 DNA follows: TGTGCCAGCAGTCCAAGACAGGTCACAGATACGCAGTATTTT. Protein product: CASSPRQVTDTQYF.

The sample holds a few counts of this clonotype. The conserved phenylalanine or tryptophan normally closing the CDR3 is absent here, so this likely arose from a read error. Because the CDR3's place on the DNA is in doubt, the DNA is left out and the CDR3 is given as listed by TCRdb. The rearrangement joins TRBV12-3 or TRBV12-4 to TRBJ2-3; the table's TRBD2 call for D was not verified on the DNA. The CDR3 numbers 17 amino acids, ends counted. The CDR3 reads CASSLGRGGQETQYFGP.

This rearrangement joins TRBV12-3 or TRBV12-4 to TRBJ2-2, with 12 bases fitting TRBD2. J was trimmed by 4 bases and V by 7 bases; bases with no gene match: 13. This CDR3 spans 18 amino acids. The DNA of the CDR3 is TGTGCCAGCACCCGGACTAGCGGGAACCGGGCGGGCACCGGGGAGCTGTTTTTT. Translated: CASTRTSGNRAGTGELFF.

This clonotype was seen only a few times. CDR3 nucleotide sequence: TGTGCCAGTAGTACCCAGGGAGGGACTGACGAGCAGTACTTC. Residues: CASSTQGGTDEQYF. V usage is TRBV19 and J usage is TRBJ2-3; 7 nucleotides agree with TRBD2. The J call is doubtful: the DNA matches TRBJ2-7 better. The germline V gene encodes CDR1 LNHDA and CDR2 SQIVND (reference sequence). The CDR3 spans 14 residues.

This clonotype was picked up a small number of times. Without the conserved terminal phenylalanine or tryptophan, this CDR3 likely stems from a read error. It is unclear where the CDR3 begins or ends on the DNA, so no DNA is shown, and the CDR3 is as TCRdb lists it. The CDR3: CASSLEVGFSLYGYTFGP. The V gene is TRBV7-8, the J gene TRBJ2-3; TRBD2 is taken as the D call from the table, unchecked against the DNA. The CDR3 is made up of 18 amino acids, end residues included. Germline V gene lookup returns CDR1 SGHVS and CDR2 FQNEAQ.

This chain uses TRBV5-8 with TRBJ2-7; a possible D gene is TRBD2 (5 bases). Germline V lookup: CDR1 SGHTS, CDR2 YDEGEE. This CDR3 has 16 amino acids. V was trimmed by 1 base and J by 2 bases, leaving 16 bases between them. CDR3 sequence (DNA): TGTGCCAGCAGCTTGCCCCGGGATCTATTCACCTACGAGCAGTACTTC. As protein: CASSLPRDLFTYEQYF.

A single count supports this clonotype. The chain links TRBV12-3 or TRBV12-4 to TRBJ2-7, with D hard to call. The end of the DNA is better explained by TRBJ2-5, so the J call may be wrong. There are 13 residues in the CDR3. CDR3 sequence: CASSFGVGETQYF. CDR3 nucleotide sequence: TGTGCCAGCAGTTTCGGTGTCGGGGAGACCCAGTACTTC.

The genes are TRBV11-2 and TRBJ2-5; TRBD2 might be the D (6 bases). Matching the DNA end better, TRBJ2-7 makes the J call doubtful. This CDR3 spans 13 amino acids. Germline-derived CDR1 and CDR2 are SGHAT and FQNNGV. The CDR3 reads CASSSGLAYEQYF. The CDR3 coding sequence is TGTGCCAGCAGCTCCGGGCTAGCGTACGAGCAGTACTTC.

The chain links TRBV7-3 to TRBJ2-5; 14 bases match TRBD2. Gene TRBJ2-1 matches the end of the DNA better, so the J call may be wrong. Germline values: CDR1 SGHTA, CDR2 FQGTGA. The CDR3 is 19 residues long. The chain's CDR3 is CASSSTGTSGSFFGNEQFF. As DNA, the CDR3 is TGTGCCAGCAGCTCAACCGGGACTAGCGGGAGTTTTTTCGGCAATGAGCAGTTCTTC.

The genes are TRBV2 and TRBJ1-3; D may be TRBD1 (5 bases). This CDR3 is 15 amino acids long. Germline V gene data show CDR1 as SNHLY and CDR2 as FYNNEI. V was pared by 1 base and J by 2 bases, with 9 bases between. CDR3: CASSEGAGAGNTIYF. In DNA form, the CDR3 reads TGTGCCAGCAGTGAAGGAGCGGGGGCTGGAAACACCATATATTTT. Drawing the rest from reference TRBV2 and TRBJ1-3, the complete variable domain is EPEVTQTPSHQVTQMGQEVILRCVPISNHLYFYWYRQILGQKVEFLVSFYNNEISEKSEIFDDQFSVERPDGSNFTLKIRSTKLEDSAMYFCASSEGAGAGNTIYFGEGSWLTVV.

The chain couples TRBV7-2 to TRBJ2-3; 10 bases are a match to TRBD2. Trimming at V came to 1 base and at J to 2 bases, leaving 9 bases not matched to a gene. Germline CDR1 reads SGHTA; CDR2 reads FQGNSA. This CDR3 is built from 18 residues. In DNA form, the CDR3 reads TGTGCCAGCAGCTTAGAGTATGGGCTAGCGGGGGACACAGATACGCAGTATTTT. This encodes CASSLEYGLAGDTDTQYF.

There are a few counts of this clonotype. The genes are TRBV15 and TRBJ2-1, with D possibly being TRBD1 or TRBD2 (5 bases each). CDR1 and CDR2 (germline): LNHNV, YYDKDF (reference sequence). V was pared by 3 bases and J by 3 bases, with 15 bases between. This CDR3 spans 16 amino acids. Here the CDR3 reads CATSRDRDPLYNEQFF. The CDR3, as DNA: TGTGCCACCAGCAGGGACCGGGACCCCCTCTACAATGAGCAGTTCTTC. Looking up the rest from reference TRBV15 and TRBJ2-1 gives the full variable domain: DAMVIQNPRYQVTQFGKPVTLSCSQTLNHNVMYWYQQKSSQAPKLLFHYYDKDFNNEADTPDNFQSRRPNTSFCFLDIRSPGLGDTAMYLCATSRDRDPLYNEQFFGPGTRLTVL.

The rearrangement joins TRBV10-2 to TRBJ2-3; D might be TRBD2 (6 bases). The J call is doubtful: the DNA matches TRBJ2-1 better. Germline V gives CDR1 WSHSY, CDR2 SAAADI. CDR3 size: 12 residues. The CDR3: CATIAPGDEQFF. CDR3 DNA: TGCGCCACTATAGCACCGGGGGATGAGCAGTTCTTC.

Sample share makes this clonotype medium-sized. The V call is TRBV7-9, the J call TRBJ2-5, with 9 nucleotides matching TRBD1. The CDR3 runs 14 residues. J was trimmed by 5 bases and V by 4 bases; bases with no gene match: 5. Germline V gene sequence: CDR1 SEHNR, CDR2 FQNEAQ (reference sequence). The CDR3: CASSSGQGYETQYF. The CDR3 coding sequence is TGTGCCAGCAGCTCGGGACAGGGTTACGAGACCCAGTACTTC.

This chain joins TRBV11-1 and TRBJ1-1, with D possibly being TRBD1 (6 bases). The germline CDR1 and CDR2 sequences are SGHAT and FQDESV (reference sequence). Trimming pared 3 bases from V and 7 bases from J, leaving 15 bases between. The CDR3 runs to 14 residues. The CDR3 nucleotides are TGTGCCAGCAGCTTGGTGGGGGGGGCGGGTGAAGCTTTCTTT. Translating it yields CASSLVGGAGEAFF.

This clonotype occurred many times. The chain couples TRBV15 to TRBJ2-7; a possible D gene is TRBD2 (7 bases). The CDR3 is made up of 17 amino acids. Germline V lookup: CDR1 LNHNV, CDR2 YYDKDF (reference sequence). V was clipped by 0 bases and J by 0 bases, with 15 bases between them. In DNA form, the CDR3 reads TGTGCCACCAGCAGAGATCGGGGGGCGGGCCTCTCCTACGAGCAGTACTTC. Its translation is CATSRDRGAGLSYEQYF.

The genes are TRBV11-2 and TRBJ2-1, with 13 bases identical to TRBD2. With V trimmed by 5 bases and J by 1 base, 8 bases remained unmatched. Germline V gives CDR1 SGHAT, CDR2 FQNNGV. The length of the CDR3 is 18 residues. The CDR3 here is CASSRIGLAGVSYNEQFF. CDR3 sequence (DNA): TGTGCCAGCAGCCGAATAGGACTAGCGGGAGTTTCCTACAATGAGCAGTTCTTC.

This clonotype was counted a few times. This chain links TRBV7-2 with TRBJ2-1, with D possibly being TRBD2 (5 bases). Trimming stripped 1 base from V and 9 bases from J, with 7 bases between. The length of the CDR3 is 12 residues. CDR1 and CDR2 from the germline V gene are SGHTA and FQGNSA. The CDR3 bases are TGTGCCAGCAGCTTAGGGGAGCTTGAGCAGTTCTTC. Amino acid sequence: CASSLGELEQFF.

This CDR3 is CASSLRGRETQYF. The CDR3 DNA is TGTGCCAGCAGTTTGCGCGGGAGAGAGACCCAGTACTTC. V is TRBV12-3 or TRBV12-4 and J is TRBJ2-5; 7 bases align to TRBD2. Trimming cost V 3 bases and J 4 bases; bases outside gene matches: 2. This CDR3 is 13 amino acids long.

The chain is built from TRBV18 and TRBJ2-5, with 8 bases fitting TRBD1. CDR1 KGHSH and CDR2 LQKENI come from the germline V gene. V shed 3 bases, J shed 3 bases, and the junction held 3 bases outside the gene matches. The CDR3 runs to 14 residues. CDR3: CASSPGQAEETQYF. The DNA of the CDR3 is TGTGCCAGCTCACCGGGACAGGCGGAAGAGACCCAGTACTTC.